The 25 T cell receptor beta chains below all came from one sample that was sequenced in a study of blood T cell repertoires in COVID-19. This table comes from immunoSEQ multiplex PCR, and its TCRdb copy is limited to in-frame clones, with some not included. The sample has roughly 200,000 clones, approximately 90% seen once. Sequenced: PBMCs or T cells enriched from blood (not recorded which). The source is a woman aged 25 to 39 who had recovered from COVID-19.

The chain has TRBV27 and TRBJ1-6, with 10 bases lining up with TRBD1. V lost 6 bases, J lost 10 bases, and 3 bases stayed unmatched. CDR3 length equals 13 residues. The germline V gene has CDR1 MNHEY and CDR2 SMNVEV (reference sequence). In nucleotides, the CDR3 is TGTGCCAGCAGGTGGACAGGGGGATCACCCCTCCACTTT. Its translation is CASRWTGGSPLHF.

The chain uses TRBV12-1 and TRBJ2-3; the table assigns TRBD1, which was not confirmed against the DNA. TRBV12-1 is listed as a pseudogene. This CDR3 has 17 residues. Here the CDR3 reads CASSFTAHWQGANTQYF. CDR3 in DNA: TGTGCCAGCAGCTTTACTGCGCACTGGCAGGGGGCAAATACGCAGTATTTT.

This sequence joins TRBV5-4 and TRBJ2-4, with D hard to call. Germline lookup yields CDR1 SGHNT and CDR2 YYREEE (reference sequence). The CDR3 is 14 residues long. V shed 0 bases and J shed 8 bases, with 12 bases lying between them. CDR3 protein: CASSLVGSTDIQYF. CDR3 nucleotides: TGTGCCAGCAGCTTGGTAGGTAGCACGGACATTCAGTACTTC.

The V and J genes are TRBV20-1 and TRBJ2-7, with D possibly matching TRBD1 (6 bases). This CDR3 has 11 amino acids. Looked up from germline, CDR1 is DFQATT and CDR2 is SNEGSKA (reference sequence). Trimming pared 6 bases from V and 3 bases from J, leaving 9 bases between. CDR3 bases: TGCAGTGCCCAGACAGGCTACGAGCAGTACTTC. As protein: CSAQTGYEQYF.

V and J are TRBV2 and TRBJ1-1; D ambiguous. V was clipped by 8 bases and J by 2 bases, with 12 bases between them. Germline-derived CDR1 and CDR2 are SNHLY and FYNNEI. The length of the CDR3 is 13 residues. DNA of the CDR3: TGTGCCAGCCGCCGGGGTTATAACACTGAAGCTTTCTTT. Translated: CASRRGYNTEAFF.

The rearrangement joins TRBV27 to TRBJ2-6; 12 nucleotides match TRBD2. V shed 7 bases and J 0 bases; nucleotides not matched to a gene: 7. CDR1 is MNHEY, CDR2 SMNVEV, per germline (reference sequence). The CDR3 loop spans 18 amino acids. The CDR3 DNA sequence: TGTGCCAGCACCTTACGACTAGCGGGGGACTCTGGGGCCAACGTCCTGACTTTC. Translating gives CASTLRLAGDSGANVLTF. The complete variable domain, with remaining parts taken from reference TRBV27 and TRBJ2-6, reads EAQVTQNPRYLITVTGKKLTVTCSQNMNHEYMSWYRQDPGLGLRQIYYSMNVEVTDKGDVPEGYKVSRKEKRNFPLILESPSPNQTSLYFCASTLRLAGDSGANVLTFGAGSRLTVL.

In its sample, this clone was seen once. This chain connects TRBV11-2 to TRBJ2-1, with D perhaps TRBD1 (6 bases). The V and J ends lost 2 bases and 6 bases respectively, with 23 bases between them. This CDR3 spans 18 amino acids. Germline V gives CDR1 SGHAT, CDR2 FQNNGV. CDR3 in amino acids: CASSLFGFGTRRFNEQFF. CDR3 coding DNA: TGTGCCAGCAGCTTATTTGGTTTCGGGACACGTAGGTTCAATGAGCAGTTCTTC.

The CDR3 reads CASSLLGAVGTGELFF. DNA for the CDR3: TGTGCCAGCAGCTTATTGGGGGCGGTTGGCACCGGGGAGCTGTTTTTT. The rearrangement links TRBV7-9 to TRBJ2-2, with D perhaps matching TRBD1 (6 bases). V was pared by 2 bases and J by 4 bases, with 14 bases between. This CDR3 has 16 amino acids. Germline CDR1 is SEHNR and CDR2 is FQNEAQ (reference sequence).

The chain employs TRBV14 and TRBJ2-2; D is uncertain. The CDR3 runs 13 residues. Trimming removed 2 bases at V and 5 bases at J, with 6 bases between. Per germline, CDR1 SGHDN and CDR2 FVKESK. In nucleotides, the CDR3 is TGTGCCAGCAGCCAATCGCGAACCGGGGAGCTGTTTTTT. Encoded protein: CASSQSRTGELFF.

This chain joins TRBV7-9 and TRBJ1-4; perhaps TRBD1 as D (6 bases). V was shortened by 6 bases and J by 4 bases, with 15 bases between the two germline ends. Germline CDR1 reads SEHNR; CDR2 reads FQNEAQ (reference sequence). CDR3 length equals 15 residues. CDR3 residues: CASSRNGQINEKLFF. CDR3 bases: TGTGCCAGCAGTCGGAACGGACAGATTAATGAAAAACTGTTTTTT.

This clone was seen more than once but under ten times. The rearrangement links TRBV5-4 to TRBJ2-1; TRBD2 agrees at 7 bases. The germline V gene has CDR1 SGHNT and CDR2 YYREEE (reference sequence). CDR3 length: 14 amino acids. Trimming took 2 bases from V and 3 from J; bases not matched to a gene: 2. CDR3 region: CASSFGGNYNEQFF. Written as DNA, the CDR3 is TGTGCCAGCAGCTTCGGGGGGAACTACAATGAGCAGTTCTTC.

The gene calls are TRBV9 and TRBJ2-1; TRBD1 matches 10 bases. Per the germline V gene, CDR1 is SGDLS and CDR2 is YYNGEE. The V gene end was trimmed by 4 bases and the J gene end by 15 bases; junction bases not matched to a gene: 16. This CDR3 is 15 amino acids long. The CDR3: CASSLQTGGRPLLFF. For the CDR3, the DNA is TGTGCCAGCAGCCTTCAGACAGGGGGCCGGCCCCTGCTGTTCTTC.

The chain links TRBV18 to TRBJ1-5; 7 nucleotides match TRBD1. The V and J ends lost 5 bases and 7 bases, in that order; junction bases with no gene match: 8. This CDR3 spans 14 amino acids. Germline-derived CDR1 and CDR2 are KGHSH and LQKENI. The DNA for the CDR3 is TGTGCCAGCTCAGCCGACAGGGAGTCGCAGCCCCAGCATTTT. Protein: CASSADRESQPQHF. Full variable domain (rest looked up from reference TRBV18 and TRBJ1-5): NAGVMQNPRHLVRRRGQEARLRCSPMKGHSHVYWYRQLPEEGLKFMVYLQKENIIDESGMPKERFSAEFPKEGPSILRIQQVVRGDSAAYFCASSADRESQPQHFGDGTRLSIL.

This clone was recorded once. The chain combines TRBV3-1 (or the pseudogene TRBV3-2) with TRBJ2-3; 11 nucleotides agree with TRBD2. This CDR3 contains 16 residues. CDR1 and CDR2 (germline): LGHDT, YNNKEL (reference sequence). The ends lost 2 bases at V and 6 bases at J; junction bases unmatched: 7. CDR3 loop: CASSQNSGGARDTQYF. The CDR3 bases are TGTGCCAGCAGCCAAAATAGCGGGGGGGCAAGGGATACGCAGTATTTT.

The chain is built from TRBV5-8 and TRBJ2-5, with 7 positions matching TRBD2. Germline lookup yields CDR1 SGHTS and CDR2 YDEGEE. J lost 4 bases, V lost 4 bases, and 7 bases had no gene match. The CDR3 contains 14 residues. CDR3 amino acids: CASSARLAPETQYF. CDR3 in DNA: TGTGCCAGCAGCGCCCGACTAGCACCAGAGACCCAGTACTTC.

The chain uses TRBV6-4 and TRBJ2-3; 7 bases are a match to TRBD1. With 10 bases clipped from V and 2 bases from J, the junction kept 6 bases outside the gene matches. CDR1 is MRHNA, CDR2 SNTAGT, per germline. The CDR3 contains 13 residues. Here the CDR3 reads CAKGTDLTDTQYF. Here the CDR3 DNA reads TGTGCCAAAGGGACAGACCTCACAGATACGCAGTATTTT.

This clone was seen once. The chain employs TRBV13 and TRBJ2-5, with 8 bases that match TRBD1. The ends lost 6 bases at V and 4 bases at J; junction bases unmatched: 10. This CDR3 comprises 15 residues. Germline CDR1 and CDR2: PRHDT and FYEKMQ (reference sequence). The CDR3 is CASRRQGSSGETQYF. The CDR3 nucleotides are TGTGCCAGCAGAAGACAGGGGAGCAGTGGAGAGACCCAGTACTTC.

The V call is TRBV5-6, the J call TRBJ1-1; 10 bases match TRBD1. V shed 0 bases and J 5 bases; nucleotides not matched to a gene: 1. Germline lookup yields CDR1 SGHDT and CDR2 YYEEEE. There are 14 residues in the CDR3. CDR3 residues: CASSLGTGGTEAFF. CDR3 coding DNA: TGTGCCAGCAGCTTGGGGACAGGGGGAACTGAAGCTTTCTTT.

The gene calls are TRBV19 and TRBJ1-1; D not certain. V was cut by 7 bases and J by 5 bases, with 20 bases left in between. The length of the CDR3 is 15 residues. Germline values: CDR1 LNHDA, CDR2 SQIVND (reference sequence). Written as DNA, the CDR3 is TGTGCCAGTAACCCCACAGCAGCCAACCCTACTGAAGCTTTCTTT. Its protein product is CASNPTAANPTEAFF.

J is TRBJ2-7 and V is TRBV6-5, with 7 positions matching TRBD1. CDR1 and CDR2 (germline): MNHEY, SVGAGI. Losses at the gene ends were 5 bases for V and 3 bases for J; bases not matched to a gene: 4. The CDR3 loop spans 13 amino acids. The CDR3 DNA reads TGTGCCAGCAGTACCGGGACAGACTACGAGCAGTACTTC. Its translation is CASSTGTDYEQYF.

V gene TRBV19 combines with J gene TRBJ2-3, with TRBD2 identical over 7 bases. This CDR3 has 16 amino acids. CDR1 is LNHDA, CDR2 SQIVND, per germline (reference sequence). V lost 5 bases, J lost 1 base, and 9 bases stayed unmatched. The DNA for the CDR3 is TGTGCCAGTAGTCCAACTTTGGCGGGGGGCACAGATACGCAGTATTTT. This gives the protein CASSPTLAGGTDTQYF.

The V call is TRBV19, the J call TRBJ1-2, with D perhaps TRBD1 (5 bases). The CDR3 extends over 13 amino acids. Trimming left V 5 bases short and J 4 bases short, with 11 bases between. Per germline, CDR1 LNHDA and CDR2 SQIVND (reference sequence). CDR3 in amino acids: CASSPRQPYGYTF. CDR3 coding DNA: TGTGCCAGTAGTCCCCGACAGCCCTATGGCTACACCTTC.

The chain combines TRBV7-2 with TRBJ2-7; TRBD1 agrees at 9 bases. The CDR3 is 16 amino acids. Trimming cost V 0 bases and J 3 bases; bases outside gene matches: 6. CDR1 and CDR2 from the germline V gene are SGHTA and FQGNSA. CDR3 in DNA: TGTGCCAGCAGCTTAGCGGGGACAGGGTGGAGCTACGAGCAGTACTTC. Its translation: CASSLAGTGWSYEQYF.

The CDR3, as DNA: TGTGCCACCAGCAGAGATATACCCGGGACAGGGGGGCGTGACTATGGCTACACCTTC. Protein product: CATSRDIPGTGGRDYGYTF. The V call is TRBV15, the J call TRBJ1-2; 11 nucleotides agree with TRBD1. The germline CDR1 and CDR2 sequences are LNHNV and YYDKDF (reference sequence). Trimming cost V 0 bases and J 3 bases; bases outside gene matches: 12. The CDR3 covers 19 residues.

In its sample, this clone was seen many times. The chain's CDR3 is CASSVGTASTDTQYF. The CDR3 DNA sequence: TGTGCCAGCAGCGTAGGGACAGCTAGCACAGATACGCAGTATTTT. The V and J genes are TRBV11-3 and TRBJ2-3, with TRBD1 matching 7 bases. CDR1 and CDR2 from the germline V gene are SGHNT and YENEEA. This CDR3 region has 15 residues. V lost 5 bases to trimming and J lost 0 bases; unmatched junction nucleotides: 5.